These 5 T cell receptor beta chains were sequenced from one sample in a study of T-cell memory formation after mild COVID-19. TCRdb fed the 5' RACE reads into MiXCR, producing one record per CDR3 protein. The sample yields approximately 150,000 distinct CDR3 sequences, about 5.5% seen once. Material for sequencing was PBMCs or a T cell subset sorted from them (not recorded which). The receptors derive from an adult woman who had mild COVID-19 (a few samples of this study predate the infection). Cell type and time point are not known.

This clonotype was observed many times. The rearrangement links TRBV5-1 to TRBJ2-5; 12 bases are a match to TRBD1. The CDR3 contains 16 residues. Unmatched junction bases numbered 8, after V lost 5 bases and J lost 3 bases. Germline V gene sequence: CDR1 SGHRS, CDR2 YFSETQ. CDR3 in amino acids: CASRKGQGAGEETQYF. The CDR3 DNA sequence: TGCGCCAGCAGAAAGGGACAGGGGGCAGGGGAAGAGACCCAGTACTTC.

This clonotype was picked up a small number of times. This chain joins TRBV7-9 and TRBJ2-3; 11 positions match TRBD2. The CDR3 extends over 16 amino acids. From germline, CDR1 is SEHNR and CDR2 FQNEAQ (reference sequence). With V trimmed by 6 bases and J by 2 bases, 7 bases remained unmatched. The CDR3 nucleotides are TGTGCCAGCAGTTATACTAGCGGGAGTAACACAGATACGCAGTATTTT. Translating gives CASSYTSGSNTDTQYF.

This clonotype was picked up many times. The CDR3 DNA follows: TGTGCCAGCAGCTCCCCTCACTTCGCGGGAGGGAGTAATGAGCAGTTCTTC. It codes for CASSSPHFAGGSNEQFF. The V and J genes are TRBV7-8 and TRBJ2-1; 9 bases are shared with TRBD2. V gave up 4 bases and J gave up 7 bases; unmatched junction bases: 14. Germline V gene data show CDR1 as SGHVS and CDR2 as FQNEAQ. The CDR3 runs to 17 residues.

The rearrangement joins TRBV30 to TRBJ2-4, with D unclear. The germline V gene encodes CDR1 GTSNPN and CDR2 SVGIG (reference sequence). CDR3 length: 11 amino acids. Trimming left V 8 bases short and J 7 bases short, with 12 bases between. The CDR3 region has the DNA TGTGCCGGAACAAGGTTGAACATTCAGTACTTC. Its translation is CAGTRLNIQYF.

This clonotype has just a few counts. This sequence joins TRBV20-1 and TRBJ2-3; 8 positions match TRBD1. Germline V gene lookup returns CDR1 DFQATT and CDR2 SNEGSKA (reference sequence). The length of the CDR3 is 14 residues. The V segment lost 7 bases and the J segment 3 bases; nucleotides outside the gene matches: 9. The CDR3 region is CSVVRQGRTDTQYF. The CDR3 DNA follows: TGCAGTGTAGTACGACAGGGGCGGACAGATACGCAGTATTTT.